Each of the 7 T cell receptor beta chains below was sequenced from the same sample in a study of blood T cell repertoires in COVID-19. Some clones are missing from TCRdb's copy, which holds only in-frame ones; the method was immunoSEQ multiplex PCR. The data show some 260,000 clones, approximately 84% seen once. Material: PBMCs or T cells enriched from blood (not recorded which). The receptors were sampled from a man aged 40-49 years who had recovered from COVID-19.

The genes are TRBV7-9 and TRBJ2-2; 9 nucleotides agree with TRBD1. Germline V gene sequence: CDR1 SEHNR, CDR2 FQNEAQ (reference sequence). Unmatched junction bases numbered 5, after V lost 5 bases and J lost 7 bases. The CDR3 is 14 residues long. This CDR3 reads CASSPDRGVGELFF. In DNA form, the CDR3 reads TGTGCCAGCAGCCCGGACAGGGGTGTCGGGGAGCTGTTTTTT.

This clone is a singleton in its sample. The rearrangement uses TRBV30 and TRBJ1-5; a weak D match, TRBD1 (5 bases). This CDR3 has 14 amino acids. The germline gives CDR1 GTSNPN, CDR2 SVGIG (reference sequence). V dropped 3 bases and J dropped 6 bases, with 15 bases sitting between them. Here the CDR3 DNA reads TGTGCCTGGAGCTACACGGGAGGGGCTCAGCCCCAGCATTTT. Translating gives CAWSYTGGAQPQHF.

The chain has TRBV3-1 (or the pseudogene TRBV3-2) and TRBJ1-2, with TRBD1 identical over 9 bases. The CDR3 extends over 15 amino acids. Trimming cost V 4 bases and J 1 base; bases outside gene matches: 4. Looked up from germline, CDR1 is LGHDT and CDR2 is YNNKEL (reference sequence). In DNA, the CDR3 is TGTGCCAGCAGCCCGGGGACAGGGATTAACTATGGCTACACCTTC. Its protein is CASSPGTGINYGYTF.

This chain links TRBV24-1 with TRBJ2-1; 14 nucleotides align to TRBD2. CDR3 length equals 18 residues. V trimming: 4 bases; J trimming: 8 bases; junction bases outside the gene matches: 12. The germline CDR1 and CDR2 sequences are KGHDR and SFDVKD. CDR3 bases: TGTGCCACCAGTGACCTACGAATGGGACTAGCGGGAGCGCATGAGCAGTTCTTC. Its protein product is CATSDLRMGLAGAHEQFF.

The rearrangement uses TRBV5-1 and TRBJ2-3; no definite D call. Trimming removed 1 base at V and 2 bases at J, with 8 bases between. Germline CDR1 is SGHRS and CDR2 is YFSETQ. The CDR3 runs 14 residues. The chain's CDR3 is CASSLPQNTDTQYF. CDR3 DNA sequence: TGCGCCAGCAGCTTGCCCCAAAACACAGATACGCAGTATTTT.

For this clone: At the DNA level, this CDR3 is encoded by other sequences in the same sample as well. This sequence joins TRBV28 and TRBJ2-5; 7 positions agree with TRBD2. Germline CDR1 MDHEN, CDR2 SYDVKM. V dropped 3 bases and J dropped 4; count of bases not matched to a gene: 5. The CDR3 covers 14 residues. The CDR3: CASSFGGRVETQYF. As DNA, the CDR3 is TGTGCCAGCAGTTTTGGCGGGAGAGTAGAGACCCAGTACTTC.

This clone appeared a single time. The V and J genes are TRBV7-3 and TRBJ1-6, with TRBD1 as a possible D gene (5 bases). This CDR3 region has 15 residues. Germline V gene lookup returns CDR1 SGHTA and CDR2 FQGTGA. Trimming took off 5 bases at V and 4 bases at J, with 12 bases between the two ends. As DNA, the CDR3 is TGTGCCAGCAGCCCTCGGGGGTTATATAATTCACCCCTCCACTTT. Its translation is CASSPRGLYNSPLHF.